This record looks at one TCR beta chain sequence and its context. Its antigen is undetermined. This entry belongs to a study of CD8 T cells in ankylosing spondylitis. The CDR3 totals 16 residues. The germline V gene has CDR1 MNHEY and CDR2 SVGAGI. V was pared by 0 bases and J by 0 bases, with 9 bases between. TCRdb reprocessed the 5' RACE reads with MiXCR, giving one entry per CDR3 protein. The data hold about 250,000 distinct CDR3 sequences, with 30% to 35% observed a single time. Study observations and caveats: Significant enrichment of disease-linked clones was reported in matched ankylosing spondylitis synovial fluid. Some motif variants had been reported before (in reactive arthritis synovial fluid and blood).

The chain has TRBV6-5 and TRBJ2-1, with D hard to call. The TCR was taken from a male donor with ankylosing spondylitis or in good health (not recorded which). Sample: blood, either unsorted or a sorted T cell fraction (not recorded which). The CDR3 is CASSYSPANSYNEQFF. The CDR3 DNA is TGTGCCAGCAGTTACTCTCCGGCTAACTCCTACAATGAGCAGTTCTTC.